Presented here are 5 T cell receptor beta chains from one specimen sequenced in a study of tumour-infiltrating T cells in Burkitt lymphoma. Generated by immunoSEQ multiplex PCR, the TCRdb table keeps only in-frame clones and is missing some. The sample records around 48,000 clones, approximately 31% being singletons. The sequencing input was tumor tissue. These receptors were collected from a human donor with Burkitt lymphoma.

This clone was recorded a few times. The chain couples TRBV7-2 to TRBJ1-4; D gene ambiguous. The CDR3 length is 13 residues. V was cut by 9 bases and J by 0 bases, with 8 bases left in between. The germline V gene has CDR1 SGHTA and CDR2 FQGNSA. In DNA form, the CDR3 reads TGTGCCAGTAAATCTGCAACTAATGAAAAACTGTTTTTT. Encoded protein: CASKSATNEKLFF.

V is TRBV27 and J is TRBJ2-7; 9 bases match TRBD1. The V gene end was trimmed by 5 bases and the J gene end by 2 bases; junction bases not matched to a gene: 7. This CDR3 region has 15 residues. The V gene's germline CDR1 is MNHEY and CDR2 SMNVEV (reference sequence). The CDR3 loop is CASSIGQGPPYEQYF. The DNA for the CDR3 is TGTGCCAGCAGTATAGGACAGGGGCCACCCTACGAGCAGTACTTC.

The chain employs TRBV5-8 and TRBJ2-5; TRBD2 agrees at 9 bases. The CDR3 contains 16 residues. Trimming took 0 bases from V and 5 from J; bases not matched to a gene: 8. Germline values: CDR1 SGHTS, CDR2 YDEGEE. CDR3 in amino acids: CASSLARASGEETQYF. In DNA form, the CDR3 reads TGTGCCAGCAGCTTGGCCCGGGCTAGCGGGGAGGAGACCCAGTACTTC.

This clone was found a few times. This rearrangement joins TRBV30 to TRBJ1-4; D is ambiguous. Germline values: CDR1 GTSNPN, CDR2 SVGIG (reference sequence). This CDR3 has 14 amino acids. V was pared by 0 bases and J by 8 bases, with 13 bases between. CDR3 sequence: CAWSVAGSGEKLFF. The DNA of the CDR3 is TGTGCCTGGAGTGTAGCTGGGTCCGGAGAAAAACTGTTTTTT.

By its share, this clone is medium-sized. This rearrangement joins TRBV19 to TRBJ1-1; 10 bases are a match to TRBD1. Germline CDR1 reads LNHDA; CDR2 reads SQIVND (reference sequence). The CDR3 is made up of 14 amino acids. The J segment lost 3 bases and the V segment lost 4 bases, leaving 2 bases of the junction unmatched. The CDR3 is CASSRDRGYTEAFF. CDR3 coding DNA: TGTGCCAGTAGTAGGGACAGGGGATACACTGAAGCTTTCTTT.